Sequencing of this TCR beta chain was carried out in a study of T cells after yellow fever vaccination. TCR cDNA, made by 5'RACE template switching, carried an added universal primer site and UMIs. TCRdb re-derived calls from the 5' RACE reads in MiXCR, one entry per CDR3 protein. This repertoire shows about 360,000 distinct CDR3 sequences, under 7.5% found once; its top ten account for approximately 16%. This clonotype has at least ten counts. V was shortened by 2 bases and J by 5 bases, with 16 bases between the two germline ends. Germline assignment: CDR1 MNHEY and CDR2 SVGAGI. The CDR3 is 15 amino acids.

The sample here was PBMCs, taken 5 days after the yellow fever booster vaccination. The rearrangement joins TRBV6-5 to TRBJ2-7, with a possible D match to TRBD2 (5 bases). The receptor was isolated from a man aged 25 to 40 who received the YFV17D yellow fever vaccine. The CDR3, as DNA: TGTGCCAGCAGTTACAGGACTTTGTTTGGCCACGAGCAGTACTTC. Translating it yields CASSYRTLFGHEQYF.